This TCR beta chain was profiled in a study of CD8+CD57+ T cells in acquired aplastic anemia. At the level of the study: Mean DNA quantity obtained from sorted CD4+ and CD8+ cells was 3.2 ug.

The CDR3 covers 14 residues. Germline V CDR1 and CDR2: KGHSH, LQKENI. The ends were cut back, 0 bases at V and 4 bases at J, with 8 bases in the middle. The authors sequenced patients whose flow cytometry had shown CD8+CD57+ cell expansion. Every patient was diagnosed with severe acquired aplastic anemia. When blood sampling took place, the patients had received no therapy. Profiling that covered TCR beta VDJ and CDR3 relied on genomic DNA as its template. TCRdb re-called the reads through MiXCR, storing one row per CDR3 protein. Of roughly 170,000 distinct CDR3 sequences listed, about half are singletons. A few counts support this clonotype.

Sequencing input: sorted CD4+, CD8+, or CD8+CD57+ T cells (not recorded which) from PBMCs. The receptor comes from a human donor with aplastic anemia. The chain combines TRBV18 with TRBJ2-3; D gene unclear. The CDR3 sequence is CASSPPSRADTQYF. The CDR3 DNA follows: TGTGCCAGCTCACCACCCTCCCGCGCAGATACGCAGTATTTT.